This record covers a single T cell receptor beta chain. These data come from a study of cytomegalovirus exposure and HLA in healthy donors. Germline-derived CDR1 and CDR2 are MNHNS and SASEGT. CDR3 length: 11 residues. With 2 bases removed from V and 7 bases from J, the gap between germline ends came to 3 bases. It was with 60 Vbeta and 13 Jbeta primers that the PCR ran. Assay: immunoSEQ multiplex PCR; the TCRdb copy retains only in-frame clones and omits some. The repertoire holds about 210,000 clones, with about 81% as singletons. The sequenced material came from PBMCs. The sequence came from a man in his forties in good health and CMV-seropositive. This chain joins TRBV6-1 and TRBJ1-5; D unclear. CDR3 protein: CASSELQPQHF. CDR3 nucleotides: TGTGCCAGCAGTGAACTACAGCCCCAGCATTTT.